This TCR beta chain was sequenced for a study of T cells in Graves' hyperthyroidism and ophthalmopathy. Whole-study context: Peripheral blood samples were taken at initial diagnosis, prior to any treatment.

The CDR3 loop spans 14 amino acids. The V end lost 5 bases, the J end lost 4 bases, and 14 bases lay between the germline ends. The study's findings and limits: Model-based prediction identified ophthalmopathy a median 6.5 months prior to its onset.

The TCR beta CDR3 regions underwent amplification using RNA transcripts as the source. Carried out on the TCR CDR3, a first-round RT-PCR used the HTBI primer set. TCRdb re-analysed the multiplex PCR reads in MiXCR, keeping a single row per CDR3 protein. This table has roughly 150,000 distinct CDR3 sequences, over 8% appearing once. This clonotype was seen repeatedly, ten times or more. Its specificity is not known. The V and J genes are TRBV12-3 or TRBV12-4 and TRBJ1-2, with D unresolved. Sequenced sample: blood. This TCR was recovered from a woman aged 18-35 years with Graves' hyperthyroidism that later progressed to Graves' ophthalmopathy. Written as DNA, the CDR3 is TGTGCCAGCAGTCGAAGTCACCTCACCTATGGCTACACCTTC. It encodes CASSRSHLTYGYTF.